This TCR beta chain appears in the sequencing data of a study of cytomegalovirus exposure and HLA in healthy donors. The CDR3 totals 15 residues. The J segment lost 2 bases and the V segment lost 2 bases, leaving 6 bases of the junction unmatched. In regard to this clone: Its antigen remains unidentified.

Study results and limitations: It was likely that a cluster of highly shared sequence variants was a sequencing artifact.

In the PCR, 60 Vbeta and 13 Jbeta primers were used. TCRdb's copy holds only in-frame clones and misses some; the assay was immunoSEQ multiplex PCR. The table has about 170,000 clones, over 60% seen once. This chain joins TRBV23-1 and TRBJ2-7, with 7 bases matching TRBD1. TRBV23-1 is labeled an ORF, and its function is uncertain. The clonotype originates from a female donor in good health and CMV-seronegative. Sequenced input: PBMCs. CDR3 residues: CASSQNPGQPYEQYF. The CDR3 DNA follows: TGCGCCAGCAGTCAAAACCCGGGACAGCCCTACGAGCAGTACTTC.